This entry concerns a single T cell receptor beta chain. As yet, its antigen is unknown. In the PCR, 60 Vbeta and 13 Jbeta primers were used. Data came from immunoSEQ multiplex PCR; TCRdb stores just in-frame clones and leaves some out. The table records around 130,000 clones, about 80% of them present only once. This sample was included in a study of cytomegalovirus exposure and HLA in healthy donors. Germline CDR1 and CDR2: LNHNV and YYDKDF (reference sequence). The CDR3 runs to 15 residues. V was pared by 0 bases and J by 7 bases, with 13 bases between. Whole-study results and caveats: In a later analysis, several top co-occurrence clusters appeared linked to parvovirus B19, influenza, CMV and Epstein-Barr virus. 87-base-pair reads could not separate some V segments, including TRBV6-2 and TRBV6-3. Productive rates of about 87% or about 30% were seen for most TCR beta V segments in an earlier analysis. With DRB1 most and HLA-C fewest, TCR association rates differed between HLA loci in a later analysis.

The sequenced material came from PBMCs. The chain couples TRBV15 to TRBJ2-1; D remains unclear. The origin of this receptor is a girl under 10 years old in good health and CMV-seronegative. In DNA, the CDR3 is TGTGCCACCAGCAGAGATCGGGTGGCTACTAATGAGCAGTTCTTC. Encoded protein: CATSRDRVATNEQFF. The whole variable domain, filled in from reference TRBV15 and TRBJ2-1, reads DAMVIQNPRYQVTQFGKPVTLSCSQTLNHNVMYWYQQKSSQAPKLLFHYYDKDFNNEADTPDNFQSRRPNTSFCFLDIRSPGLGDTAMYLCATSRDRVATNEQFFGPGTRLTVL.